The 26 T cell receptor beta chains presented below share a single source sample, sequenced in a study of T and B cells in COVID-19 patients. BIOMED2 TRB-A/B primer pools were used in multiplex TRB PCR. Each CDR3 protein is one row after TCRdb ran MiXCR on the multiplex PCR reads. The data show tens of thousands of distinct CDR3 sequences, 32% seen once. Blood genomic DNA input for TRB amplification was about 240-500 ng. The sample taken for sequencing was blood. These receptors originate from a human donor who had recovered from COVID-19.

This chain connects TRBV20-1 to TRBJ2-4; 8 bases fit TRBD2. CDR3 size: 12 residues. From germline, CDR1 is DFQATT and CDR2 SNEGSKA (reference sequence). CDR3 in DNA: TGCAGCTCCGGGGGGGGGAGAAACATTCAGTACTTC. Translating gives CSSGGGRNIQYF.

Within the sample, this clonotype is medium-sized. This rearrangement joins TRBV19 to TRBJ2-7; 7 bases are shared with TRBD1. Germline V CDR1 and CDR2: LNHDA, SQIVND (reference sequence). V shed 5 bases and J 0 bases; nucleotides not matched to a gene: 7. CDR3 length: 15 residues. The CDR3 sequence: CASSPGTANSYEQYF. Here the CDR3 DNA reads TGTGCCAGTAGTCCGGGGACAGCCAACTCCTACGAGCAGTACTTC.

This clonotype was seen only a few times. V is TRBV15 and J is TRBJ2-3, with a possible D match to TRBD2 (5 bases). This CDR3 contains 16 residues. V lost 1 base and J lost 0, with 11 bases in between. From germline, CDR1 is LNHNV and CDR2 YYDKDF (reference sequence). The CDR3 sequence: CATSRGAGSSTDTQYF. DNA of the CDR3: TGTGCCACCAGCAGAGGGGCGGGTTCTAGCACAGATACGCAGTATTTT.

The gene calls are TRBV7-2 and TRBJ2-1, with TRBD2 identical over 10 bases. This CDR3 region has 15 residues. Trimming cost V 5 bases and J 3 bases; bases outside gene matches: 4. Germline CDR1 is SGHTA and CDR2 is FQGNSA. This chain's CDR3 is CASSTGLAFYNEQFF. Here the CDR3 DNA reads TGTGCCAGCAGCACGGGACTAGCGTTCTACAATGAGCAGTTCTTC.

The J gene is TRBJ1-5, the V gene TRBV15, with TRBD1 identical over 8 bases. The junction had 4 bases not matched to a gene; V was cut back by 3 bases and J by 3 bases. Germline CDR1 and CDR2: LNHNV and YYDKDF (reference sequence). CDR3 length: 15 residues. CDR3 nucleotide sequence: TGTGCCACCAGCAGCCAGACAGGGGCCAATCAGCCCCAGCATTTT. Its translation is CATSSQTGANQPQHF.

This clonotype is labeled medium-sized. This sequence joins TRBV29-1 and TRBJ2-3; TRBD2 matches at 8 bases. The CDR3 has 12 amino acids. With 1 base clipped from V and 9 bases from J, the junction kept 3 bases outside the gene matches. In germline, CDR1 is SQVTM, CDR2 ANQGSEA. CDR3 sequence reads: CSVEASSGTQYF. The CDR3 DNA follows: TGCAGCGTTGAAGCATCTAGCGGGACGCAGTATTTT.

The V gene is TRBV24-1, the J gene TRBJ2-5, with 8 nucleotides matching TRBD1. Per germline, CDR1 KGHDR and CDR2 SFDVKD. CDR3 length: 16 residues. V lost 1 base and J lost 4; bases outside the gene matches: 7. The CDR3 bases are TGTGCCACCAGTGATTTCGACCGGGACAGGAGAGAGACCCAGTACTTC. It yields the protein CATSDFDRDRRETQYF.

As regards this clonotype: One end of the junction is discordant with germline, which a read error may explain. The chain recombines TRBV7-6 with TRBJ2-5, with unresolved D. Germline V gives CDR1 SGHVS, CDR2 FNYEAQ. CDR3 length equals 13 residues. The CDR3 DNA follows: TGTGTCAGCAGCTCGGGCGCCGTGGAGACCCAGTACTTC. Translating gives CVSSSGAVETQYF. The entire variable domain, with the rest obtained from reference TRBV7-6 and TRBJ2-5, is as follows: GAGVSQSPRYKVTKRGQDVALRCDPISGHVSLYWYRQALGQGPEFLTYFNYEAQQDKSGLPNDRFSAERPEGSISTLTIQRTEQRDSAMYRCVSSSGAVETQYFGPGTRLLVL.

This clonotype occurred a few times. Mismatch with germline at one junction end may stem from a read error. The chain has TRBV4-3 and TRBJ2-5, with 9 bases identical to TRBD1. The CDR3 spans 16 residues. The germline V gene has CDR1 LGHNA and CDR2 YSLEER. DNA of the CDR3: TGTGCCAGCAGCCAGGTGGGGACAGGGTACCAAGAGACCCAGTACTTC. Its translation: CASSQVGTGYQETQYF.

The chain recombines TRBV27 with TRBJ1-4, with D perhaps TRBD1 (5 bases). V was trimmed by 6 bases and J by 6 bases, leaving 14 bases between them. Germline V gives CDR1 MNHEY, CDR2 SMNVEV (reference sequence). The CDR3 covers 14 residues. The CDR3 DNA sequence: TGTGCCAGCAGCTACCGGGACTTATATGAAAAACTGTTTTTT. The encoded protein is CASSYRDLYEKLFF.

Notes on this clonotype: Sequence at one end of the junction differs from germline and may be a read error. DNA for the CDR3: TGTGTCAGCAGGGGACAGGGGATGCATGGCTACACCTTC. Amino acids: CVSRGQGMHGYTF. The chain links TRBV12-3 or TRBV12-4 to TRBJ1-2; TRBD1 matches at 10 bases. The CDR3 covers 13 residues.

The chain is built from TRBV11-2 and TRBJ1-5, with D unresolved. CDR3 length equals 13 residues. V gave up 5 bases and J gave up 0 bases, with 5 bases separating them. Germline assignment: CDR1 SGHAT and CDR2 FQNNGV. The CDR3, as DNA: TGTGCCAGCAGCCCTTATAGCAATCAGCCCCAGCATTTT. Protein product: CASSPYSNQPQHF. The complete variable domain, with remaining parts taken from reference TRBV11-2 and TRBJ1-5, reads EAGVAQSPRYKIIEKRQSVAFWCNPISGHATLYWYQQILGQGPKLLIQFQNNGVVDDSQLPKDRFSAERLKGVDSTLKIQPAKLEDSAVYLCASSPYSNQPQHFGDGTRLSIL.

J is TRBJ2-7 and V is TRBV14, with a tentative D call TRBD1 (5 bases). The CDR3 is 14 amino acids. Germline loops: CDR1 SGHDN, CDR2 FVKESK. V was cut by 1 base and J by 2 bases, with 9 bases left in between. CDR3: CASSQVSTAYEQYF. The CDR3 nucleotides read TGTGCCAGCAGCCAAGTTTCGACAGCCTACGAGCAGTACTTC. Variable domain in full (rest from reference TRBV14 and TRBJ2-7): EAGVTQFPSHSVIEKGQTVTLRCDPISGHDNLYWYRRVMGKEIKFLLHFVKESKQDESGMPNNRFLAERTGGTYSTLKVQPAELEDSGVYFCASSQVSTAYEQYFGPGTRLTVT.

The chain combines TRBV20-1 with TRBJ1-1, with TRBD1 matching over 7 bases. Germline trimming cut 5 bases from V and 5 bases from J; bases unmatched to any gene: 5. The CDR3 is 12 residues long. Germline CDR1 is DFQATT and CDR2 is SNEGSKA (reference sequence). The chain's CDR3 is CSAAAGGTEAFF. In DNA form, the CDR3 reads TGCAGTGCTGCGGCAGGGGGAACTGAAGCTTTCTTT.

The chain uses TRBV20-1 and TRBJ2-5; possibly TRBD1 for D (6 bases). V lost 0 bases and J lost 4, with 6 bases in between. The germline V gene encodes CDR1 DFQATT and CDR2 SNEGSKA (reference sequence). The CDR3 consists of 12 residues. For the CDR3, the DNA is TGCAGTGCTAGAGAGGGGGCAGAGACCCAGTACTTC. This sequence encodes CSAREGAETQYF.

The chain joins TRBV6-2 or TRBV6-3 to TRBJ1-4; D possibly corresponds to TRBD1 (6 bases). V lost 5 bases and J lost 4, with 11 bases in between. This CDR3 has 14 residues. The V gene's germline CDR1 is MNHEY and CDR2 SVGEGT. The CDR3 protein is CASSHRADNEKLFF. The CDR3 bases are TGTGCCAGCAGTCACAGGGCTGATAATGAAAAACTGTTTTTT.

The table lists this clonotype with many counts. This chain joins TRBV5-6 and TRBJ2-6; 9 bases align to TRBD2. The J segment lost 3 bases and the V segment lost 2 bases, leaving 6 bases of the junction unmatched. This CDR3 region has 17 residues. Per germline, CDR1 SGHDT and CDR2 YYEEEE. The CDR3 loop is CASSFLSGSGGANVLTF. The CDR3 DNA reads TGTGCCAGCAGCTTTCTTAGCGGGAGTGGTGGGGCCAACGTCCTGACTTTC.

This clonotype has a handful of counts. The chain is built from TRBV19 and TRBJ1-1; possibly TRBD1 for D (5 bases). This CDR3 is 13 amino acids long. The V end was cut by 6 bases, the J end by 7 bases, with 15 bases between. Per the germline V gene, CDR1 is LNHDA and CDR2 is SQIVND (reference sequence). This CDR3 is CASSRWGSNEAFF. The DNA for the CDR3 is TGTGCCAGTAGCCGCTGGGGGTCAAATGAAGCTTTCTTT. Together with reference TRBV19 and TRBJ1-1, the CDR3 gives the full variable domain: DGGITQSPKYLFRKEGQNVTLSCEQNLNHDAMYWYRQDPGQGLRLIYYSQIVNDFQKGDIAEGYSVSREKKESFPLTVTSAQKNPTAFYLCASSRWGSNEAFFGQGTRLTVV.

This clonotype was counted at least ten times. This rearrangement joins TRBV19 to TRBJ2-7, with D tentatively TRBD1 (5 bases). V lost 6 bases, J lost 4 bases, and 13 bases lay in between. Germline V gene sequence: CDR1 LNHDA, CDR2 SQIVND (reference sequence). The CDR3 spans 13 residues. CDR3 sequence: CASSPRAAYEQYF. The DNA of the CDR3 is TGTGCCAGTAGCCCCAGGGCGGCTTACGAGCAGTACTTC. The full variable domain, completed using reference TRBV19 and TRBJ2-7, is DGGITQSPKYLFRKEGQNVTLSCEQNLNHDAMYWYRQDPGQGLRLIYYSQIVNDFQKGDIAEGYSVSREKKESFPLTVTSAQKNPTAFYLCASSPRAAYEQYFGPGTRLTVT.

Remarks on this clonotype: Being one base from a much bigger clone, this may be a read error. V and J are TRBV5-6 and TRBJ2-1; D possibly matches TRBD1 or TRBD2 (5 bases each). Germline V gene data show CDR1 as SGHDT and CDR2 as YYEEEE. The CDR3 totals 15 residues. V shed 4 bases and J shed 2 bases, with 13 bases lying between them. The CDR3 DNA reads TGTGCCAGCAGCCGAGGGGCAGGAACCTACAATGAGCAGTTCTTC. It yields the protein CASSRGAGTYNEQFF. Based on the CDR3 plus reference TRBV5-6 and TRBJ2-1, the full variable domain is DAGVTQSPTHLIKTRGQQVTLRCSPKSGHDTVSWYQQALGQGPQFIFQYYEEEERQRGNFPDRFSGHQFPNYSSELNVNALLLGDSALYLCASSRGAGTYNEQFFGPGTRLTVL.

This clonotype was found a few times. The DNA of the CDR3 is TGTGCCATCAGTGAGTCTGTCCGTAGCAATCAGCCCCAGCATTTT. Its translation: CAISESVRSNQPQHF. The chain uses TRBV10-3 and TRBJ1-5; D not certain. The germline CDR1 and CDR2 sequences are ENHRY and SYGVKD. V lost 0 bases and J lost 0, with 6 bases in between. This CDR3 comprises 15 residues.

This clonotype occurred many times. This sequence joins TRBV13 and TRBJ2-1, with TRBD2 identical over 9 bases. Germline CDR1 and CDR2: PRHDT and FYEKMQ (reference sequence). Losses at the gene ends were 0 bases for V and 10 bases for J; bases not matched to a gene: 10. The CDR3 length is 16 residues. The CDR3 region is CASSLGHGGRAGEQFF. The CDR3 bases are TGTGCCAGCAGCTTAGGCCACGGCGGGAGGGCCGGGGAGCAGTTCTTC.

Many counts were recorded for this clonotype. This rearrangement joins TRBV6-2 or TRBV6-3 to TRBJ2-1, with no clear D. The CDR3 has 13 residues. V lost 6 bases, J lost 2 bases, and 8 bases lay in between. Germline V gene data show CDR1 as MNHEY and CDR2 as SVGEGT. Written as DNA, the CDR3 is TGTGCCAGCAGCCTCACAGCCTACAATGAGCAGTTCTTC. This translates into CASSLTAYNEQFF.

The gene calls are TRBV10-3 and TRBJ2-4; D possibly corresponds to TRBD1 (6 bases). The CDR3 runs to 15 residues. The germline gives CDR1 ENHRY, CDR2 SYGVKD. Trimming stripped 0 bases from V and 7 bases from J, with 13 bases between. The CDR3 loop reads CAISESGTRGNIQYF. The CDR3 DNA reads TGTGCCATCAGTGAGTCGGGGACACGAGGGAACATTCAGTACTTC.

There are a few counts of this clonotype. The chain recombines TRBV20-1 with TRBJ2-3; the match to TRBD2 covers 8 bases. Germline V lookup: CDR1 DFQATT, CDR2 SNEGSKA (reference sequence). This CDR3 contains 14 residues. J lost 4 bases, V lost 3 bases, and 6 bases had no gene match. Here the CDR3 DNA reads TGCAGTGCTAGCGGGAGGGCCACCGCAGATACGCAGTATTTT. This sequence encodes CSASGRATADTQYF.

This clonotype was seen only a few times. V usage is TRBV6-2 or TRBV6-3 and J usage is TRBJ1-2; D ambiguous. Germline values: CDR1 MNHEY, CDR2 SVGEGT. V was shortened by 8 bases and J by 5 bases, with 9 bases between the two germline ends. The CDR3 sequence is 11 residues long. The CDR3 DNA reads as TGTGCCAGCGGGGATCCTTATGGCTACACCTTC. Protein sequence: CASGDPYGYTF.